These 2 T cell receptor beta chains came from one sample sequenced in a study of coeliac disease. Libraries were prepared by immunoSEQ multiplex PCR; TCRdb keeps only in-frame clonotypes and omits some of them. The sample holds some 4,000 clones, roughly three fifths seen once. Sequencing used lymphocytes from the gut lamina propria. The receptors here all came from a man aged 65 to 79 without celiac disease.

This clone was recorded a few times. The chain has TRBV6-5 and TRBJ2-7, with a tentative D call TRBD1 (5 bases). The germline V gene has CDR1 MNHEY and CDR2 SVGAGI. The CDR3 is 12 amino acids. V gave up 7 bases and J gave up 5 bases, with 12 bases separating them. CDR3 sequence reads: CASTDHRNEQYF. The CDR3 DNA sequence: TGTGCCAGCACGGACCACAGGAACGAGCAGTACTTC.

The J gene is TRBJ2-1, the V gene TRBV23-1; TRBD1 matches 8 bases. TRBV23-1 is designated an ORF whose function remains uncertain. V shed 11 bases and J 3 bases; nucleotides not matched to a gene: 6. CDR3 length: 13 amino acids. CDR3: CALDREFYNEQFF. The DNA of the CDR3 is TGCGCCTTGGACAGGGAATTCTACAATGAGCAGTTCTTC.